The rows below give T cell receptor beta chains drawn from one sample of a study of T cell repertoires in cytomegalovirus infection. A single record per CDR3 protein comes from TCRdb applying MiXCR to the reads. The sample has approximately 290,000 distinct CDR3 sequences; 20% to 30% are singletons. The specimen was PBMCs. The source is a human donor in good health (CMV status not recorded). Some clones in this sample may be carry-over from other donors' samples. Each CDR3 is given without its conserved first and last residue. Fields, in order: clone size, J gene, V gene, CDR3 protein. Clone size appears in some rows only: once, few, many, or a class for an expanded clone.

- TRBJ2-1 TRBV24-1 ATTAGVYNEQF
- TRBJ1-5 TRBV12-3/TRBV12-4 ASRKDSSQPQH
- TRBJ2-3 TRBV28 ASIDGGSGTDTQY
many TRBJ2-5 TRBV7-2 ASSSLAGGTRETQY
few TRBJ1-2 TRBV29-1 SARGSYYGYT
- TRBJ2-3 TRBV20-1 SANRGTSLLSTDTQY
- TRBJ1-2 TRBV7-2 ASSLQAGTPDGYT
few TRBJ1-5 TRBV25-1 ASSVQANQPQH
few TRBJ1-6 TRBV20-1 SIRQLSSPLH
- TRBJ2-5 TRBV5-1 ASSSGQGPGYQETQY
- TRBJ2-2 TRBV7-3 ASSFYSTGELF
few TRBJ2-3 TRBV14 ASSQDNGDTQY
many TRBJ1-1 TRBV28 ASSLDRVRTEAF
- TRBJ2-1 TRBV5-1 ASSLTLNEQF
- TRBJ1-1 TRBV7-2 ASSPLQVGTEAF